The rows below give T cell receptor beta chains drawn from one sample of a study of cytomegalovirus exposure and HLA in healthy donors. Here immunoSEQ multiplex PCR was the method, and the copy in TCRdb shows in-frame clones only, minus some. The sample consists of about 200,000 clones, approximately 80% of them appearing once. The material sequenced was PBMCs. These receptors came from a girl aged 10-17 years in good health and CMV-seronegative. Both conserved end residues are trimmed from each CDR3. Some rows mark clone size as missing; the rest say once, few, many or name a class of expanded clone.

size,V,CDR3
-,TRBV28,ASSPTGTFSYEQY
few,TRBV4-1,ASSRGSGYTEAF
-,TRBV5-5,ASSLGQGSFYEQY
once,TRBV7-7,ASSLGTSGRTDTQY
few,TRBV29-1,SVLPDPQH
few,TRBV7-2,ASIQGPAQETQY
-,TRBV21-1,ASSTARGAYEQY
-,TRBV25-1,ASSDRGYGYEQY
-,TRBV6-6,ASTPTAALRTEAF
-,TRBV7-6,ASSLNAGGETQY
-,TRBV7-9,ASSFRASGQETQY
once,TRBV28,ASSYTMSSYEQY
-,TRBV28,ASRQDTASLYGYT
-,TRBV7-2,ASSRNGLAGSEQF
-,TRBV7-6,ASSLGAGHTDGYT
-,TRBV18,ASSPAVGYGYT
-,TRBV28,ASSLRLRGNQPQH
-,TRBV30,AWSPNREWLDEQF
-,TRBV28,ASSSLNITLPSNQPQH
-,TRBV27,ASSLSVYATEAF
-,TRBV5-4,ASSLTSGGTLAETQY
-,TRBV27,ASSPGSGHNEQF
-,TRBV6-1,ASILGQVSGNTIY
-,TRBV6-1,ASSEGLAGIYEQY
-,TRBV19,ATQIGTYGTGELF
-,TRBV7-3,ASSVQGFNEQF
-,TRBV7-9,ASSLGTGAPAF